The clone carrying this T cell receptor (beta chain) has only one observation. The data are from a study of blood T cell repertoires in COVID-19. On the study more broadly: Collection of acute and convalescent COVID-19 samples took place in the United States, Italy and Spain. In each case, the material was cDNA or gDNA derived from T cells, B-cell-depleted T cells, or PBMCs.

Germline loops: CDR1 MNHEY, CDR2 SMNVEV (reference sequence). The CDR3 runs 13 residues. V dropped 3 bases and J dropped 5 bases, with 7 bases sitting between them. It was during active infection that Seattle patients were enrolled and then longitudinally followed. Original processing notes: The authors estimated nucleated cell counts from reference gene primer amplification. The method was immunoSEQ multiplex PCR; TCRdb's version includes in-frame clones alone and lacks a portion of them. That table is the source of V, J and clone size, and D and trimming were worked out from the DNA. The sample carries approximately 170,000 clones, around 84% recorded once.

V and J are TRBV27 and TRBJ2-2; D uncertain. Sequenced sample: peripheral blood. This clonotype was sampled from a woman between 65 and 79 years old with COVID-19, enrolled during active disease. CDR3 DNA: TGTGCCAGCAGTTTCCAGGTTACCGGGGAGCTGTTTTTT. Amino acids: CASSFQVTGELFF.